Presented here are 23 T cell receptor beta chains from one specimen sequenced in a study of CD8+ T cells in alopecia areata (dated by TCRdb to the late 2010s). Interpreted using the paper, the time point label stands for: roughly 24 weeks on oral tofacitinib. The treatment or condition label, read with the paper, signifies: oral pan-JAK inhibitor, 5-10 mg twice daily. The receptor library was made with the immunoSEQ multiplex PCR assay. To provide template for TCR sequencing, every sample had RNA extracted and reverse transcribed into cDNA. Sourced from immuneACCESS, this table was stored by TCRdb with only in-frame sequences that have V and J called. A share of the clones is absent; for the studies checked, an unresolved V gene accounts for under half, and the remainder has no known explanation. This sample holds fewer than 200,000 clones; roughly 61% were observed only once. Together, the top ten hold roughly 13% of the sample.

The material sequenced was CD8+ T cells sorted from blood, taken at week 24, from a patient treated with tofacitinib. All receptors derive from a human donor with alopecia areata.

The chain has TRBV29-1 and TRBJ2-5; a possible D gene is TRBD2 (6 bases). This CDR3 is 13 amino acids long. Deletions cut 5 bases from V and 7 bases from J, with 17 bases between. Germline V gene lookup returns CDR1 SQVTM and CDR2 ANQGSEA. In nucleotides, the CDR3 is TGCAGCGTTCTTCCCCCTAGCGCTGTGACCCAGTACTTC. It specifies CSVLPPSAVTQYF.

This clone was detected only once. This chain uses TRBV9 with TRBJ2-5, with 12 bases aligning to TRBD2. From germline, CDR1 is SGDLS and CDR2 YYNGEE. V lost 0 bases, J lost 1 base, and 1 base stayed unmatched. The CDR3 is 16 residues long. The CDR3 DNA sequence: TGTGCCAGCAGCGTAGGACTAGCGGGGGCCCAAGAGACCCAGTACTTC. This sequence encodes CASSVGLAGAQETQYF.

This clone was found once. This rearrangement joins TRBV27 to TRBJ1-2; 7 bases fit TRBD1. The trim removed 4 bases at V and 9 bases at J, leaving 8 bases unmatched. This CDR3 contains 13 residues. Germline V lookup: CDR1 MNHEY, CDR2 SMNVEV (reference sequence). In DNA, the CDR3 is TGTGCCAGCAGTTCCCCGACAGGGTGGAGCTACACCTTC. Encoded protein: CASSSPTGWSYTF.

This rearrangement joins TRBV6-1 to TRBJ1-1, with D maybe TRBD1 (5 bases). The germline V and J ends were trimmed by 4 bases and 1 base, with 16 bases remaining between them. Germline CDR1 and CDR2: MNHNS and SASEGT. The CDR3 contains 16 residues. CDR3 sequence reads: CASSADPGRWNTEAFF. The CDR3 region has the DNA TGTGCCAGCAGTGCTGATCCGGGACGATGGAACACTGAAGCTTTCTTT.

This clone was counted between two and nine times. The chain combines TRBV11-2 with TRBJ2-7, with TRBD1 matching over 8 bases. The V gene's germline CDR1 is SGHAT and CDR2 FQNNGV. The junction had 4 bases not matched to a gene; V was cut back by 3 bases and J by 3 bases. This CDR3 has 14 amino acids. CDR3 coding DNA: TGTGCCAGCAGCTTCGGACAGGGCGACTACGAGCAGTACTTC. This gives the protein CASSFGQGDYEQYF. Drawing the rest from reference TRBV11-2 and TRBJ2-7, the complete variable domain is EAGVAQSPRYKIIEKRQSVAFWCNPISGHATLYWYQQILGQGPKLLIQFQNNGVVDDSQLPKDRFSAERLKGVDSTLKIQPAKLEDSAVYLCASSFGQGDYEQYFGPGTRLTVT.

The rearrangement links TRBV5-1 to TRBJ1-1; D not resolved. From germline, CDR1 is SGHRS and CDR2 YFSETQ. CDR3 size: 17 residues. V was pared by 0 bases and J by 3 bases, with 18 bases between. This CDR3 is CASSLGQWEFLDTEAFF. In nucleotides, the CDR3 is TGCGCCAGCAGCTTGGGTCAGTGGGAGTTCCTGGACACTGAAGCTTTCTTT. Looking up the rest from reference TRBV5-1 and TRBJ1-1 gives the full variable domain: KAGVTQTPRYLIKTRGQQVTLSCSPISGHRSVSWYQQTPGQGLQFLFEYFSETQRNKGNFPGRFSGRQFSNSRSEMNVSTLELGDSALYLCASSLGQWEFLDTEAFFGQGTRLTVV.

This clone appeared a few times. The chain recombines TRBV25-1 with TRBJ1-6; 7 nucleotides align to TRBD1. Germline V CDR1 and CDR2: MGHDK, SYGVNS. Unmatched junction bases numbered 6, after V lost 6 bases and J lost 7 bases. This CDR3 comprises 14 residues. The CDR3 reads CASRGDRMNSPLHF. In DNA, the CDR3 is TGTGCCAGCAGGGGGGACAGAATGAATTCACCCCTCCACTTT.

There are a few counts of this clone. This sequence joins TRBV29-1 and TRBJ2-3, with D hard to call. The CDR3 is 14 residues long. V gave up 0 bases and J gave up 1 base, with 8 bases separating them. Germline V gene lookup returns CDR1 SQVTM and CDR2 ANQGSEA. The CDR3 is CSVEDPVGTDTQYF. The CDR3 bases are TGCAGCGTTGAAGATCCCGTGGGCACAGATACGCAGTATTTT.

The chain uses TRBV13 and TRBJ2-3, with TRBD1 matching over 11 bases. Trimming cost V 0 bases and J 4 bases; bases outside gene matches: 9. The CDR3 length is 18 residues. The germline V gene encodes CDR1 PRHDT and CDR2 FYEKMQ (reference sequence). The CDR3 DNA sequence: TGTGCCAGCAGCTTAGGCCTCCGGGACAGGGGGTCCCCAGATACGCAGTATTTT. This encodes CASSLGLRDRGSPDTQYF.

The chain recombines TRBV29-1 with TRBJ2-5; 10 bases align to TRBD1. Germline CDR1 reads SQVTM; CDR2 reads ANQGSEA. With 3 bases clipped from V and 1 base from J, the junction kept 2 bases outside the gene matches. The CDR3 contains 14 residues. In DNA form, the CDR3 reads TGCAGCGTTGATGGGACAGGGGTCCAAGAGACCCAGTACTTC. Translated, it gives CSVDGTGVQETQYF.

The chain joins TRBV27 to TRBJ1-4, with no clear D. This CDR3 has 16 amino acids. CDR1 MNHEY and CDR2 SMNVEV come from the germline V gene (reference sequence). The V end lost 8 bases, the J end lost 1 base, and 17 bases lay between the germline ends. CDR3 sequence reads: CASAPAVAVTNEKLFF. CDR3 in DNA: TGTGCCAGCGCCCCAGCCGTCGCGGTAACTAATGAAAAACTGTTTTTT.

The CDR3 region has the DNA TGTGCCAGCAGTTTAAGCATTACCTACGAGCAGTACTTC. Protein product: CASSLSITYEQYF. This chain links TRBV27 with TRBJ2-7; no reliable D call. Trimming took 2 bases from V and 2 from J, leaving 7 bases between them. The CDR3 is 13 residues long. Germline V CDR1 and CDR2: MNHEY, SMNVEV (reference sequence).

The CDR3: CASSWNTGNTEAFF. DNA for the CDR3: TGTGCCAGCAGCTGGAACACGGGGAACACTGAAGCTTTCTTT. The rearrangement uses TRBV5-4 and TRBJ1-1; no reliable D call. The CDR3 is 14 residues long. V lost 3 bases to trimming and J lost 1 base, with 10 bases between them. Germline CDR1 reads SGHNT; CDR2 reads YYREEE (reference sequence).

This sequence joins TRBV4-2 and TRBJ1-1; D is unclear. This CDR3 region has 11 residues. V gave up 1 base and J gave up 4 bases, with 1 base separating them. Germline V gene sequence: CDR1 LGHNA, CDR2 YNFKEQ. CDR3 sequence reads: CASSQATEAFF. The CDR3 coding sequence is TGTGCCAGCAGCCAAGCCACTGAAGCTTTCTTT.

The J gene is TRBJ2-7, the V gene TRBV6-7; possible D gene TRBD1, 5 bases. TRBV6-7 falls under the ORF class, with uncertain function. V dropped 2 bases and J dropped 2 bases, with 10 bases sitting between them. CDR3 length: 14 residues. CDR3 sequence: CASSYGHGTYEQYF. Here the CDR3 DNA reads TGTGCCAGCAGTTACGGACATGGCACCTACGAGCAGTACTTC.

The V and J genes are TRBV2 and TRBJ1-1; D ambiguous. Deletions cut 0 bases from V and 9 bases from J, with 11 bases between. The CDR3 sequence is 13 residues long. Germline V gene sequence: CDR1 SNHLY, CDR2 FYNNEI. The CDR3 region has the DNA TGTGCCAGCAGTGAAGCCGATGGTAGTCAAGCTTTCTTT. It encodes CASSEADGSQAFF. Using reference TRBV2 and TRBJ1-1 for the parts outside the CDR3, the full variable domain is EPEVTQTPSHQVTQMGQEVILRCVPISNHLYFYWYRQILGQKVEFLVSFYNNEISEKSEIFDDQFSVERPDGSNFTLKIRSTKLEDSAMYFCASSEADGSQAFFGQGTRLTVV.

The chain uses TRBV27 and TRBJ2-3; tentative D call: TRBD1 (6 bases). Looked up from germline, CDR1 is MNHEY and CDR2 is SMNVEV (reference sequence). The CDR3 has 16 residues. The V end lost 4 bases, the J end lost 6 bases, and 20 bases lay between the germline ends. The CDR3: CASSWYRVSGRDTQYF. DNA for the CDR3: TGTGCCAGCAGTTGGTACAGGGTATCCGGGCGGGATACGCAGTATTTT.

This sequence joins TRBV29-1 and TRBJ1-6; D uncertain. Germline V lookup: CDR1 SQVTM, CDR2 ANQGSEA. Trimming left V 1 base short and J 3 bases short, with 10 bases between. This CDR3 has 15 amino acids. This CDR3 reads CSVEVQFHYNSPLHF. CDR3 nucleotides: TGCAGCGTTGAAGTGCAGTTCCACTATAATTCACCCCTCCACTTT.

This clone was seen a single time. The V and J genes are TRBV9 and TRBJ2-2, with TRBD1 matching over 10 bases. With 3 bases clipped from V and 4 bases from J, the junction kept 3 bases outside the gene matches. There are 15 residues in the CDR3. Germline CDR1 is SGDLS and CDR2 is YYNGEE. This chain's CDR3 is CASSEGQGRTGELFF. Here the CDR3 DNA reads TGTGCCAGCAGCGAGGGACAGGGGCGCACCGGGGAGCTGTTTTTT.

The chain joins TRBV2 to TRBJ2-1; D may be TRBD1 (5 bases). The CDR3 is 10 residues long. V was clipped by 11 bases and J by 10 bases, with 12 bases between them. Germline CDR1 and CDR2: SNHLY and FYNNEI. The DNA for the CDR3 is TGTGCCTTCGTCGCAGGGGAGCAGTTCTTC. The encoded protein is CAFVAGEQFF.

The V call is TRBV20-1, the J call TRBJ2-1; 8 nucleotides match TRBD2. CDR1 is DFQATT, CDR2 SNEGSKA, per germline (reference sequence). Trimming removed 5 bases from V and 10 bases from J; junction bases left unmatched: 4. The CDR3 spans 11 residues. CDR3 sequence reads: CSAPSSGEQFF. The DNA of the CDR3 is TGCAGTGCTCCCTCTAGCGGGGAGCAGTTCTTC.

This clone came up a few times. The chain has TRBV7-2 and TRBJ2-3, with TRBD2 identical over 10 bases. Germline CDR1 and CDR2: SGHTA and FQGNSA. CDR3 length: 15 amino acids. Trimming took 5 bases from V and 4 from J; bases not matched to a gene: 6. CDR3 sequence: CASSPSGGTADTQYF. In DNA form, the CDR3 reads TGTGCCAGCAGCCCTAGCGGGGGCACGGCAGATACGCAGTATTTT.

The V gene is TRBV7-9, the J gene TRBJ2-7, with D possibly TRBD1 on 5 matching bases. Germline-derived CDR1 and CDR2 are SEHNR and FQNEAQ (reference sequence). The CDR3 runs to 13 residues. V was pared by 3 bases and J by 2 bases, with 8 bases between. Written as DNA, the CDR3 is TGTGCCAGCAGCTTGGCGGACACCTACGAGCAGTACTTC. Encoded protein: CASSLADTYEQYF.